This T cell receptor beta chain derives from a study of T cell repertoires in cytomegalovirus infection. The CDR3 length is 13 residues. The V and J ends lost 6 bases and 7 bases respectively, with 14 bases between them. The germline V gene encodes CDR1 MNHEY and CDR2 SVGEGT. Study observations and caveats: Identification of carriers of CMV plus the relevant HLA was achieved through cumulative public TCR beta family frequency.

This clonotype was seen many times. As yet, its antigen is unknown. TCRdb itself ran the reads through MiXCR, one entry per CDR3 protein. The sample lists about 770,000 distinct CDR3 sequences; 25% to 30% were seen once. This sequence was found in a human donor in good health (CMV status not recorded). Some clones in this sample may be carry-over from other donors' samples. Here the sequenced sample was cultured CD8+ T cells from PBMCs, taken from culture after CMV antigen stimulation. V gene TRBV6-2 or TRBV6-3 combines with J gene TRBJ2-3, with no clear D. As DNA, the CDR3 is TGTGCCAGCAGCCCTCATACAGCGAATACGCAGTATTTT. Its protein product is CASSPHTANTQYF.